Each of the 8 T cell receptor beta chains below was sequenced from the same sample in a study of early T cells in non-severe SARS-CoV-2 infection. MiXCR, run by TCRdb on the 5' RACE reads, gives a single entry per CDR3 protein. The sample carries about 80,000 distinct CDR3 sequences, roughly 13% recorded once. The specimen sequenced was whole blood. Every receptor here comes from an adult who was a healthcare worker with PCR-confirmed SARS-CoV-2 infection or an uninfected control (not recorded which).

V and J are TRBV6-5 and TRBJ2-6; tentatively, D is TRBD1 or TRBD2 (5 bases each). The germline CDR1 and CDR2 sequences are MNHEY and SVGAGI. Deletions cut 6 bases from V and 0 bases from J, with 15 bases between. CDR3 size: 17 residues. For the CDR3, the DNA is TGTGCCAGCAGGACAGACACAGGAGGCTCTGGGGCCAACGTCCTGACTTTC. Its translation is CASRTDTGGSGANVLTF.

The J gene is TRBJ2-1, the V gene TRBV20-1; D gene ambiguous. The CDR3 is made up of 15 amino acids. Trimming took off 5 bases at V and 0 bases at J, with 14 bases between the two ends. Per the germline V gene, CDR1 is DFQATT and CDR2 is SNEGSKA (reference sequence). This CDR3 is CSALFEATSYNEQFF. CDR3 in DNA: TGCAGTGCTTTGTTCGAGGCCACCTCCTACAATGAGCAGTTCTTC.

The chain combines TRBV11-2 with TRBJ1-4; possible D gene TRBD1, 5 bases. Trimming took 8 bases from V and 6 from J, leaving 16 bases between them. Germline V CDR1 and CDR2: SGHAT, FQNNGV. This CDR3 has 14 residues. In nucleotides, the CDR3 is TGTGCCAGCCGCTCCCCGGGGCGAGATGAAAAACTGTTTTTT. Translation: CASRSPGRDEKLFF.

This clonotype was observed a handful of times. Written as DNA, the CDR3 is TGCAGTGCTAGGCCGGGACCTCCCCAGGGTGAGCAGTTCTTC. This codes for CSARPGPPQGEQFF. The V gene is TRBV20-1, the J gene TRBJ2-1; D could derive from TRBD1 or TRBD2 (5 bases each). The CDR3 is made up of 14 amino acids. The germline gives CDR1 DFQATT, CDR2 SNEGSKA (reference sequence). V shed 3 bases and J shed 9 bases, with 18 bases lying between them.

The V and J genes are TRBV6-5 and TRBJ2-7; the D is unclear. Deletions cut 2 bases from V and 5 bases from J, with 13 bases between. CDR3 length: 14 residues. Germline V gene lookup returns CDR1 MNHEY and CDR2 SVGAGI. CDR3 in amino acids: CASSYRDPGDEQYF. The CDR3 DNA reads TGTGCCAGCAGTTACCGAGACCCAGGCGACGAGCAGTACTTC.

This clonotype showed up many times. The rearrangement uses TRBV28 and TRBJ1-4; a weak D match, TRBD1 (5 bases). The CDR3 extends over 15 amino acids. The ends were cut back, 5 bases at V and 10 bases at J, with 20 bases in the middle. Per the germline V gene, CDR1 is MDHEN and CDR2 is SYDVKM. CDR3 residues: CASSPVTGDGGKLFF. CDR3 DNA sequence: TGTGCCAGCAGTCCGGTAACGGGGGATGGAGGAAAACTGTTTTTT.

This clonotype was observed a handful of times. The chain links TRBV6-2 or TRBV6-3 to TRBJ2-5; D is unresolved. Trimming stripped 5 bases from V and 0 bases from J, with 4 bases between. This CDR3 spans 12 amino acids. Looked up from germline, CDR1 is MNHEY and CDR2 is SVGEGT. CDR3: CASSHDQETQYF. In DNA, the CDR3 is TGTGCCAGCAGTCACGACCAAGAGACCCAGTACTTC.

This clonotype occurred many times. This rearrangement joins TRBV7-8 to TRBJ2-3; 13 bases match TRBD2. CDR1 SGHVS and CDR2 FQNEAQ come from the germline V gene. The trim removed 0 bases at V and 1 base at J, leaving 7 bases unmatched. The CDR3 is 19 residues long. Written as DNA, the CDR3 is TGTGCCAGCAGCTTAGCGCTCAGACTAGCGGGAGGAGGCACAGATACGCAGTATTTT. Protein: CASSLALRLAGGGTDTQYF.